The rows below give T cell receptor beta chains drawn from one sample of a study of PD-1 blockade in classical Hodgkin lymphoma. Measured with immunoSEQ multiplex PCR; TCRdb has only the in-frame clones, and not every one. The repertoire has about 92,000 clones, about 83% of them found once; the top ten carry around 15%. The sequences come from peripheral blood mononuclear cells (PBMCs), collected before the fourth cycle of nivolumab. These receptor sequences come from a human donor with classical Hodgkin lymphoma. CDR3s include the opening cysteine and the closing phenylalanine or tryptophan. The D gene is left open where the match is weak. Only part of the rows carry a size: once, few, many, or a class if the clone is expanded.

TRBJ2-5	.	.	13	TRBV7-6	CASSPMVGETQYF	TGTGCCAGCAGCCCCATGGTAGGGGAGACCCAGTACTTC
TRBJ2-7	.	.	14	TRBV10-3	CAISDSVSVGEQYF	TGTGCCATCAGTGACAGTGTGTCTGTGGGCGAGCAGTACTTC
TRBJ2-3	.	.	13	TRBV6-4	CASSVAALDTQYF	TGTGCCAGCAGTGTGGCAGCCTTGGATACGCAGTATTTT
TRBJ2-3	TRBD2	few	15	TRBV5-4	CASSQEREALDTQYF	TGCGCCAGCAGCCAAGAGCGGGAGGCGCTAGATACGCAGTATTTT
TRBJ2-2	TRBD1	.	16	TRBV7-3	CASSLSPDRSTGELFF	TGTGCCAGCAGCTTGTCCCCGGACAGGTCCACCGGGGAGCTGTTTTTT
TRBJ2-2	.	.	13	TRBV28	CASLRRDTGELFF	TGTGCCAGTCTACGGAGGGACACCGGGGAGCTGTTTTTT
TRBJ2-7	TRBD2	.	13	TRBV5-1	CASSPSGTYEQYF	TGCGCCAGCAGTCCTAGCGGGACCTACGAGCAGTACTTC
TRBJ1-1	.	.	13	TRBV19	CASSPTVNTEAFF	TGTGCCAGTAGTCCGACAGTGAACACTGAAGCTTTCTTT
TRBJ2-5	TRBD2	.	17	TRBV27	CASSPSPGTSGQETQYF	TGTGCCAGCAGTCCCTCTCCCGGGACTAGCGGCCAAGAGACCCAGTACTTC
TRBJ2-2	.	.	14	TRBV9	CASNWGQNTGELFF	TGTGCCAGCAACTGGGGGCAGAACACCGGGGAGCTGTTTTTT
TRBJ2-7	.	.	15	TRBV28	CASRKGGGASYEQYF	TGTGCCAGCAGAAAAGGAGGGGGCGCGTCCTACGAGCAGTACTTC
TRBJ1-5	.	.	14	TRBV7-6	CASSLGLGNQPQHF	TGTGCCAGCAGCTTAGGACTGGGCAATCAGCCCCAGCATTTT
TRBJ2-2	TRBD1	.	16	TRBV10-3	CAISESGQGNTGELFF	TGTGCCATCAGTGAGTCGGGACAGGGGAACACCGGGGAGCTGTTTTTT
TRBJ2-2	.	few	14	TRBV7-2	CASSPRGESGELFF	TGTGCCAGCAGCCCAAGGGGGGAGAGCGGGGAGCTGTTTTTT
TRBJ2-3	TRBD2	.	18	TRBV5-8	CASSFGTSGSLGTDTQYF	TGTGCCAGCAGCTTCGGGACTAGCGGGAGTCTCGGCACAGATACGCAGTATTTT
TRBJ1-1	.	once	17	TRBV4-2	CASKSSWQGLRNTEAFF	TGTGCCAGCAAGTCGTCGTGGCAGGGCCTCCGGAACACTGAAGCTTTCTTT
TRBJ1-5	.	.	14	TRBV7-8	CASSQGVSNQPQHF	TGTGCCAGCAGCCAAGGAGTGAGCAATCAGCCCCAGCATTTT
TRBJ1-2	.	.	13	TRBV5-4	CASSQDANYGYTF	TGTGCCAGCAGCCAGGACGCTAACTATGGCTACACCTTC
TRBJ2-1	.	.	13	TRBV19	CASSGIPYNEQFF	TGTGCCAGTAGCGGGATCCCCTACAATGAGCAGTTCTTC
TRBJ2-7	.	.	13	TRBV7-2	CASSLLGFNEQYF	TGTGCCAGCAGCTTACTGGGATTCAACGAGCAGTACTTC
TRBJ2-7	TRBD2	.	15	TRBV7-2	CASSPSGSGFYEQYF	TGTGCCAGCAGCCCTAGCGGGAGTGGATTTTACGAGCAGTACTTC
TRBJ1-6	TRBD1	once	14	TRBV2	CASSATGRGSPLHF	TGTGCCAGCAGTGCGACAGGGCGGGGTTCACCCCTCCACTTT
TRBJ2-3	.	.	13	TRBV5-1	CASNERVTDTQYF	TGCGCCAGCAACGAGCGGGTGACAGATACGCAGTATTTT
TRBJ1-2	TRBD1	.	12	TRBV30	CAWGQGNYGYTF	TGTGCCTGGGGACAGGGTAACTATGGCTACACCTTC
TRBJ1-2	.	.	12	TRBV29-1	CSALFRDYGYTF	TGCAGCGCTTTGTTCAGGGACTATGGCTACACCTTC
TRBJ2-1	.	.	14	TRBV7-3	CASSLGGIYNEQFF	TGTGCCAGCAGCTTAGGCGGGATCTACAATGAGCAGTTCTTC
TRBJ2-7	.	.	11	TRBV4-1	CASGRGYEQYF	TGCGCCAGCGGACGAGGCTACGAGCAGTACTTC
TRBJ1-2	TRBD1	.	15	TRBV5-1	CASSWGTGEDYGYTF	TGCGCCAGCAGCTGGGGGACAGGGGAGGACTATGGCTACACCTTC
TRBJ1-3	.	.	15	TRBV6-5	CASSYSAGVGNTIYF	TGTGCCAGCAGTTACTCGGCAGGGGTTGGAAACACCATATATTTT
TRBJ2-2	TRBD2	.	16	TRBV10-3	CAISESWGGLTGELFF	TGTGCCATCAGTGAGTCTTGGGGAGGGCTCACCGGGGAGCTGTTTTTT
TRBJ2-7	TRBD2	.	16	TRBV4-1	CASSQGTSVSPYEQYF	TGCGCCAGCAGCCAGGGGACTAGCGTTTCCCCCTACGAGCAGTACTTC
TRBJ2-1	.	.	13	TRBV14	CASSQVLGYEQFF	TGTGCCAGCAGCCAAGTCCTAGGGTATGAGCAGTTCTTC
TRBJ2-3	.	.	13	TRBV5-1	CASSVQFADTQYF	TGCGCCAGCAGCGTCCAATTCGCAGATACGCAGTATTTT
TRBJ2-3	.	.	13	TRBV4-1	CASSQERRYTQYF	TGCGCCAGCAGCCAAGAACGGCGATATACGCAGTATTTT
TRBJ2-7	TRBD1	.	15	TRBV6-1	CASRMSPGQGYEQYF	TGTGCCAGCAGGATGTCACCGGGACAGGGGTACGAGCAGTACTTC
TRBJ2-7	TRBD1	few	13	TRBV6-5	CASSPTGLREQYF	TGTGCCAGCTCCCCGACAGGGTTGCGCGAGCAGTACTTC
TRBJ2-7	TRBD1	.	16	TRBV27	CASSLNYRGSSYEQYF	TGTGCCAGCAGCCTCAACTACAGGGGTAGCTCCTACGAGCAGTACTTC
TRBJ1-2	.	.	12	TRBV7-8	CASSLESYGYTF	TGTGCCAGCAGCTTAGAGAGCTATGGCTACACCTTC
TRBJ2-1	TRBD2	.	15	TRBV25-1	CASSEASGRAHEQFF	TGTGCCAGCAGTGAAGCTAGCGGGAGGGCCCATGAGCAGTTCTTC
TRBJ2-1	.	.	17	TRBV5-1	CASSLGGGSSWENEQFF	TGCGCCAGCAGCTTGGGCGGTGGCTCTAGCTGGGAAAATGAGCAGTTCTTC
TRBJ2-6	.	.	19	TRBV7-9	CASSPLTSGGGRGANVLTF	TGTGCCAGCAGCCCTTTAACTTCCGGGGGCGGTCGAGGGGCCAACGTCCTGACTTTC
TRBJ1-2	.	many	12	TRBV7-9	CASSSIEYGYTF	TGTGCCAGCAGCTCTATTGAATATGGCTACACCTTC
TRBJ1-2	TRBD1	.	15	TRBV19	CASSNGQGGSYGYTF	TGTGCCAGTAGTAACGGACAGGGGGGCTCCTATGGCTACACCTTC
TRBJ2-3	TRBD2	.	14	TRBV5-1	CASSLAGVPDTQYF	TGCGCCAGCTCACTAGCGGGAGTACCAGATACGCAGTATTTT
TRBJ1-1	.	.	15	TRBV9	CASSVAPGMNTEAFF	TGTGCCAGCAGCGTAGCGCCGGGAATGAACACTGAAGCTTTCTTT
TRBJ2-7	TRBD2	.	14	TRBV7-2	CASSLAGGSSRQYF	TGTGCCAGCAGCCTAGCGGGAGGGTCGAGTCGACAGTACTTC
TRBJ1-3	TRBD1	.	15	TRBV27	CASSYRDSSGNTIYF	TGTGCCAGCAGTTACCGGGACAGCTCTGGAAACACCATATATTTT
TRBJ1-2	.	once	13	TRBV19	CASSIGTVPGYTF	TGTGCCAGTAGTATAGGGACAGTTCCTGGCTACACCTTC